One sample yielded the 30 T cell receptor beta chains listed below, sequenced in a study of T cells in Graves' hyperthyroidism and ophthalmopathy. The TCR beta CDR3 regions underwent amplification using RNA transcripts as the source. When the TCR CDR3 underwent first-round RT-PCR, the HTBI primer set was used. TCRdb fed the multiplex PCR reads into MiXCR, producing one record per CDR3 protein. The table records more than 600,000 distinct CDR3 sequences, over 15% of them present only once. Sequenced sample: blood. The origin of the receptors is a man aged 18 to 29 with Graves' hyperthyroidism.

This clonotype was observed at least ten times. The chain carries TRBV2 and TRBJ2-1, with 10 bases fitting TRBD2. V shed 4 bases and J 6 bases; nucleotides not matched to a gene: 6. The CDR3 consists of 15 residues. The germline V gene has CDR1 SNHLY and CDR2 FYNNEI. This CDR3 is CASSGSGRAVNEQFF. The CDR3 DNA reads as TGTGCCAGCAGTGGGAGCGGGAGGGCCGTCAATGAGCAGTTCTTC.

V gene TRBV15 combines with J gene TRBJ2-1; tentatively, D is TRBD2 (6 bases). The length of the CDR3 is 15 residues. The germline gives CDR1 LNHNV, CDR2 YYDKDF (reference sequence). Trimming removed 4 bases at V and 1 base at J, with 11 bases between. The CDR3 DNA sequence: TGTGCCACCAGCACCCATAGCGGATCCTACAATGAGCAGTTCTTC. Its protein product is CATSTHSGSYNEQFF.

This clonotype appeared many times. The rearrangement joins TRBV11-3 to TRBJ2-5; D is uncertain. Trimming removed 5 bases at V and 9 bases at J, with 13 bases between. Germline V CDR1 and CDR2: SGHNT, YENEEA. The CDR3 spans 12 residues. The CDR3 bases are TGTGCCAGCAGCGTCGCGGAAGGTTCCCAGTACTTC. Translated: CASSVAEGSQYF.

This clonotype showed up many times. The chain employs TRBV12-3 or TRBV12-4 and TRBJ2-5; D tentatively reads TRBD1 or TRBD2 (5 bases each). The length of the CDR3 is 15 residues. V was shortened by 6 bases and J by 6 bases, with 20 bases between the two germline ends. As DNA, the CDR3 is TGTGCCAGCAGCCCGAGGGACGGAGTCGGGAAGACCCAGTACTTC. Residues: CASSPRDGVGKTQYF.

This clonotype was seen many times. The rearrangement uses TRBV7-2 and TRBJ2-2, with D unclear. Germline V gene sequence: CDR1 SGHTA, CDR2 FQGNSA. V lost 0 bases and J lost 6, with 8 bases in between. This CDR3 region has 14 residues. Written as DNA, the CDR3 is TGTGCCAGCAGCTTAGCCCGACTGTCCGGGGAGCTGTTTTTT. Encoded protein: CASSLARLSGELFF. Filled out from reference TRBV7-2 and TRBJ2-2, the complete variable domain reads GAGVSQSPSNKVTEKGKDVELRCDPISGHTALYWYRQSLGQGLEFLIYFQGNSAPDKSGLPSDRFSAERTGGSVSTLTIQRTQQEDSAVYLCASSLARLSGELFFGEGSRLTVL.

The chain recombines TRBV2 with TRBJ2-1, with 8 bases matching TRBD2. Germline CDR1 reads SNHLY; CDR2 reads FYNNEI. The CDR3 is 13 residues long. V trimming: 10 bases; J trimming: 7 bases; junction bases outside the gene matches: 9. CDR3 region: CATRTSRGNEQFF. CDR3 DNA sequence: TGTGCCACCCGGACTAGCAGGGGTAATGAGCAGTTCTTC. Combining the CDR3 with reference TRBV2 and TRBJ2-1 gives the whole variable domain EPEVTQTPSHQVTQMGQEVILRCVPISNHLYFYWYRQILGQKVEFLVSFYNNEISEKSEIFDDQFSVERPDGSNFTLKIRSTKLEDSAMYFCATRTSRGNEQFFGPGTRLTVL.

This clonotype was observed at least ten times. The chain uses TRBV27 and TRBJ2-7, with 8 positions matching TRBD1. V lost 5 bases and J lost 1; bases outside the gene matches: 10. The CDR3 runs 16 residues. Germline lookup yields CDR1 MNHEY and CDR2 SMNVEV (reference sequence). CDR3 in amino acids: CASSLQGQEPSYEQYF. CDR3 DNA: TGTGCCAGCAGTCTGCAGGGACAGGAACCATCCTACGAGCAGTACTTC.

CDR3: CASSPGSYNSPLHF. CDR3 in DNA: TGTGCCAGCAGCCCGGGATCCTATAATTCACCCCTCCACTTT. This chain uses TRBV28 with TRBJ1-6; D remains unclear. The CDR3 is 14 residues long. V gave up 6 bases and J gave up 1 base, with 7 bases separating them. Germline CDR1 MDHEN, CDR2 SYDVKM.

There are a few counts of this clonotype. This chain connects TRBV7-8 to TRBJ2-3; 14 bases fit TRBD2. J was trimmed by 3 bases and V by 4 bases; bases with no gene match: 12. This CDR3 has 19 residues. Germline V gene lookup returns CDR1 SGHVS and CDR2 FQNEAQ. The CDR3 bases are TGTGCCAGCAGCTGGAAACCGGGACTAGCGGGAGAAAGTACAGATACGCAGTATTTT. Amino acids: CASSWKPGLAGESTDTQYF.

This clonotype was seen many times. This chain joins TRBV3-1 and TRBJ2-7; 10 bases match TRBD2. Germline V gives CDR1 LGHDT, CDR2 YNNKEL (reference sequence). Unmatched junction bases numbered 3, after V lost 1 base and J lost 3 bases. This CDR3 is 15 amino acids long. The CDR3 DNA sequence: TGTGCCAGCAGCCAAGGGACTAGCGGATTCTACGAGCAGTACTTC. Translation: CASSQGTSGFYEQYF.

For this clonotype: A read error is possible here, since a much larger clone lies one base away. The gene calls are TRBV7-9 and TRBJ2-3; D remains ambiguous. Trimming removed 2 bases from V and 7 bases from J, with 1 base in between. Germline CDR1 SEHNR, CDR2 FQNEAQ (reference sequence). This CDR3 is built from 10 residues. The CDR3, as DNA: TGTGCCAGCAGCTTAAATACGCAGTATTTT. Amino acids: CASSLNTQYF. The full variable domain, its missing parts supplied by reference TRBV7-9 and TRBJ2-3, is DTGVSQNPRHKITKRGQNVTFRCDPISEHNRLYWYRQTLGQGPEFLTYFQNEAQLEKSRLLSDRFSAERPKGSFSTLEIQRTEQGDSAMYLCASSLNTQYFGPGTRLTVL.

This clonotype was found a few times. The rearrangement joins TRBV24-1 to TRBJ2-3, with D unresolved. Germline-derived CDR1 and CDR2 are KGHDR and SFDVKD. The CDR3 extends over 15 amino acids. V was pared by 4 bases and J by 6 bases, with 16 bases between. The CDR3 sequence is CATSEEGRSLDTQYF. DNA for the CDR3: TGTGCCACCAGTGAAGAAGGACGGAGTTTGGATACGCAGTATTTT.

This clonotype was recorded a few times. J is TRBJ1-2 and V is TRBV9; a weak D match, TRBD1 (5 bases). V lost 0 bases, J lost 0 bases, and 12 bases lay in between. Germline CDR1 SGDLS, CDR2 YYNGEE. This CDR3 is built from 16 residues. CDR3 protein: CASSVGAAGPNYGYTF. The CDR3 DNA follows: TGTGCCAGCAGCGTAGGGGCCGCGGGGCCTAACTATGGCTACACCTTC.

Ten or more counts support this clonotype. The chain has TRBV2 and TRBJ2-3; D unclear. The CDR3 spans 13 residues. The V end was cut by 6 bases, the J end by 3 bases, with 10 bases between. CDR1 and CDR2 (germline): SNHLY, FYNNEI. CDR3 sequence (DNA): TGTGCCAGCAGGCCTGACGTGACAGATACGCAGTATTTT. It is translated as CASRPDVTDTQYF.

This clonotype was seen repeatedly, ten times or more. The V call is TRBV11-1, the J call TRBJ1-1; D is unclear. CDR3 length: 12 amino acids. Germline CDR1 is SGHAT and CDR2 is FQDESV (reference sequence). Trimming took off 1 base at V and 5 bases at J, with 5 bases between the two ends. The CDR3 is CASSLVPTEAFF. In DNA form, the CDR3 reads TGTGCCAGCAGCTTAGTTCCAACTGAAGCTTTCTTT.

This chain uses TRBV12-3 or TRBV12-4 with TRBJ2-2; tentatively, D is TRBD1 (6 bases). V was cut by 3 bases and J by 3 bases, with 11 bases left in between. This CDR3 comprises 15 residues. This chain's CDR3 is CASSFQGKYTGELFF. CDR3 bases: TGTGCCAGCAGTTTTCAGGGGAAGTACACCGGGGAGCTGTTTTTT.

The chain links TRBV7-3 to TRBJ1-1; 7 nucleotides agree with TRBD1. The CDR3 is 15 amino acids. Germline V gene sequence: CDR1 SGHTA, CDR2 FQGTGA. J was trimmed by 4 bases and V by 2 bases; bases with no gene match: 7. This CDR3 reads CASSLQGGTATEAFF. The CDR3 DNA reads as TGTGCCAGCAGCTTACAGGGGGGGACCGCCACTGAAGCTTTCTTT.

This clonotype was counted a few times. This sequence joins TRBV3-1 and TRBJ2-7, with D unclear. The CDR3 loop spans 11 amino acids. Trimming took off 3 bases at V and 6 bases at J, with 6 bases between the two ends. Germline CDR1 reads LGHDT; CDR2 reads YNNKEL (reference sequence). The CDR3 DNA sequence: TGTGCCAGCAGCCAGGCCCTCGAGCAGTACTTC. It specifies CASSQALEQYF.

This clonotype was picked up a small number of times. The CDR3 loop is CASSPGPRGTGELFF. In DNA form, the CDR3 reads TGTGCCAGCAGTCCGGGCCCCCGGGGCACCGGGGAGCTGTTTTTT. V and J are TRBV27 and TRBJ2-2; a possible D gene is TRBD2 (5 bases). Trimming took 5 bases from V and 4 from J, leaving 14 bases between them. The CDR3 has 15 amino acids. Per the germline V gene, CDR1 is MNHEY and CDR2 is SMNVEV (reference sequence).

This clonotype was seen at least ten times. J is TRBJ1-1 and V is TRBV27; TRBD1 might be the D (6 bases). The germline CDR1 and CDR2 sequences are MNHEY and SMNVEV (reference sequence). The V end lost 10 bases, the J end lost 4 bases, and 16 bases lay between the germline ends. The CDR3 is 13 residues long. The CDR3 nucleotides are TGTGCCACCAACCGGGGGCCTGGCACTGAAGCTTTCTTT. It codes for CATNRGPGTEAFF.

The chain carries TRBV10-3 and TRBJ1-1; D unresolved. Germline values: CDR1 ENHRY, CDR2 SYGVKD. V lost 3 bases and J 3 bases, leaving 5 bases between the germline ends. The CDR3 sequence is 12 residues long. CDR3 residues: CAISEGYTEAFF. DNA for the CDR3: TGTGCCATCAGTGAAGGATACACTGAAGCTTTCTTT.

This chain connects TRBV3-1 to TRBJ2-2, with 10 bases aligning to TRBD2. The CDR3 is made up of 18 amino acids. From germline, CDR1 is LGHDT and CDR2 YNNKEL (reference sequence). V shed 3 bases and J 5 bases; nucleotides not matched to a gene: 12. For the CDR3, the DNA is TGTGCCAGCAGCCAGGAGGCTTTGGGACTAGCGCAGACCGGGGAGCTGTTTTTT. Translation: CASSQEALGLAQTGELFF.

This clonotype was detected ten times or more. The chain recombines TRBV11-3 with TRBJ2-7; D is ambiguous. Germline V gene data show CDR1 as SGHNT and CDR2 as YENEEA. The CDR3 sequence is 12 residues long. Between the trimmed V and J ends, which lost 5 bases and 5 bases, there was a span of 10 bases. CDR3 protein: CASSLGVHEQYF. DNA for the CDR3: TGTGCCAGCAGCCTGGGCGTGCACGAGCAGTACTTC.

The chain joins TRBV30 to TRBJ2-3, with TRBD2 matching 7 bases. The V gene end was trimmed by 2 bases and the J gene end by 4 bases; junction bases not matched to a gene: 6. Germline CDR1 is GTSNPN and CDR2 is SVGIG (reference sequence). The CDR3 spans 14 residues. CDR3 sequence reads: CAWSSWTRPDTQYF. Here the CDR3 DNA reads TGTGCCTGGAGTAGCTGGACTAGGCCAGATACGCAGTATTTT.

V usage is TRBV28 and J usage is TRBJ2-2; unclear D gene. There are 15 residues in the CDR3. V lost 6 bases, J lost 2 bases, and 13 bases lay in between. From germline, CDR1 is MDHEN and CDR2 SYDVKM. The chain's CDR3 is CASRAPGLNTGELFF. CDR3 bases: TGTGCCAGCAGAGCACCGGGCCTCAACACCGGGGAGCTGTTTTTT. The complete variable domain, with remaining parts taken from reference TRBV28 and TRBJ2-2, reads DVKVTQSSRYLVKRTGEKVFLECVQDMDHENMFWYRQDPGLGLRLIYFSYDVKMKEKGDIPEGYSVSREKKERFSLILESASTNQTSMYLCASRAPGLNTGELFFGEGSRLTVL.

This clonotype was seen at least ten times. The gene calls are TRBV20-1 and TRBJ1-6, with a weak D call TRBD1 (5 bases). This CDR3 has 14 residues. V was cut by 6 bases and J by 10 bases, with 19 bases left in between. The germline V gene encodes CDR1 DFQATT and CDR2 SNEGSKA (reference sequence). This chain's CDR3 is CSAPGSSWGSPLHF. The DNA for the CDR3 is TGCAGTGCCCCTGGATCCTCCTGGGGGTCACCCCTCCACTTT.

This clonotype was detected many times. The chain combines TRBV20-1 with TRBJ2-7, with TRBD2 matching 7 bases. Trimming took 3 bases from V and 0 from J; bases not matched to a gene: 11. From germline, CDR1 is DFQATT and CDR2 SNEGSKA (reference sequence). There are 16 residues in the CDR3. The CDR3 loop reads CSARDIAGTTSYEQYF. The CDR3 region has the DNA TGCAGTGCTAGGGACATAGCGGGCACCACCTCCTACGAGCAGTACTTC.

This chain connects TRBV6-5 to TRBJ2-5, with D possibly matching TRBD1 (5 bases). Germline CDR1 is MNHEY and CDR2 is SVGAGI. Deletions cut 0 bases from V and 0 bases from J, with 8 bases between. This CDR3 comprises 15 residues. The CDR3 here is CASSYSRQYQETQYF. CDR3 bases: TGTGCCAGCAGTTACTCCCGACAGTACCAAGAGACCCAGTACTTC.

This clonotype was observed at least ten times. The chain uses TRBV6-2 or TRBV6-3 and TRBJ2-3; 13 nucleotides line up with TRBD2. Germline V CDR1 and CDR2: MNHEY, SVGEGT. The CDR3 loop spans 18 amino acids. After removal of 1 base from V and 4 bases from J, the junction contained 8 bases not matched to a gene. The CDR3 loop reads CASSYYRTSGSWADTQYF. The DNA of the CDR3 is TGTGCCAGCAGTTACTACCGGACTAGCGGGAGTTGGGCAGATACGCAGTATTTT.

The gene calls are TRBV5-1 and TRBJ2-1, with D unresolved. There are 16 residues in the CDR3. Trimming shortened V by 0 bases and J by 0 bases, and 10 bases separated the two germline ends. Germline V lookup: CDR1 SGHRS, CDR2 YFSETQ. CDR3 amino acids: CASSLVGIGSYNEQFF. The CDR3 DNA reads as TGCGCCAGCAGCTTGGTTGGCATCGGCTCCTACAATGAGCAGTTCTTC.